The 8 T cell receptor beta chains below all came from one sample that was sequenced in a study of shared clonotypes between healthy human individuals. Using immunoSEQ multiplex PCR, the repertoire was profiled, and TCRdb retains in-frame clones only, with some absent. This table holds some 1.5 million clones, nearly 99% found once. Sample: naive CD4+ T cells sorted from blood. Subset in this sample: CD45RA+ positively selected. Receptors originate from a man aged 25 to 40 in good health.

The V gene is TRBV19, the J gene TRBJ1-1; no firm D call. CDR3 length equals 14 residues. The V end lost 4 bases, the J end lost 1 base, and 10 bases lay between the germline ends. CDR1 and CDR2 from the germline V gene are LNHDA and SQIVND (reference sequence). This CDR3 reads CASSTHGTNTEAFF. Here the CDR3 DNA reads TGTGCCAGTAGTACCCACGGCACGAACACTGAAGCTTTCTTT.

The V and J genes are TRBV5-4 and TRBJ2-7; D not certain. Trimming removed 4 bases from V and 3 bases from J, with 11 bases in between. Germline CDR1 is SGHNT and CDR2 is YYREEE (reference sequence). The CDR3 runs to 13 residues. CDR3 residues: CASSPARSYEQYF. CDR3 DNA sequence: TGTGCCAGCAGCCCAGCGAGGAGCTACGAGCAGTACTTC. The whole variable domain, filled in from reference TRBV5-4 and TRBJ2-7, reads ETGVTQSPTHLIKTRGQQVTLRCSSQSGHNTVSWYQQALGQGPQFIFQYYREEENGRGNFPPRFSGLQFPNYSSELNVNALELDDSALYLCASSPARSYEQYFGPGTRLTVT.

V and J are TRBV11-3 and TRBJ2-7; D is tentatively TRBD1 or TRBD2 (5 bases each). CDR3 length: 15 residues. The V and J ends lost 2 bases and 0 bases respectively, with 11 bases between them. CDR1 is SGHNT, CDR2 YENEEA, per germline. The CDR3 DNA is TGTGCCAGCAGCTTAAATTCTGGGGGCTCCTACGAGCAGTACTTC. It translates to CASSLNSGGSYEQYF.

The V gene is TRBV18, the J gene TRBJ2-2, with no clear D. Trimming took 3 bases from V and 4 from J, leaving 15 bases between them. This CDR3 spans 16 amino acids. Germline loops: CDR1 KGHSH, CDR2 LQKENI. The CDR3 nucleotides are TGTGCCAGCTCACCTGGTAGGCAGATGAGCACCGGGGAGCTGTTTTTT. This gives the protein CASSPGRQMSTGELFF.

This rearrangement joins TRBV19 to TRBJ2-2; 9 bases match TRBD1. V lost 6 bases, J lost 1 base, and 6 bases stayed unmatched. The germline CDR1 and CDR2 sequences are LNHDA and SQIVND (reference sequence). The length of the CDR3 is 16 residues. The CDR3 region is CASRIETGGNTGELFF. The CDR3, as DNA: TGTGCCAGTAGGATCGAGACAGGGGGGAACACCGGGGAGCTGTTTTTT.

The count of this clone is one. The rearrangement uses TRBV28 and TRBJ1-5, with 7 bases identical to TRBD1. V gave up 1 base and J gave up 7 bases; unmatched junction bases: 10. In germline, CDR1 is MDHEN, CDR2 SYDVKM. The CDR3 spans 16 residues. The CDR3 nucleotides are TGTGCCAGCAGTTTATCCTTGACAGGGCAGGGACAGCCCCAGCATTTT. As protein: CASSLSLTGQGQPQHF.

The rearrangement uses TRBV6-1 and TRBJ1-1; D unclear. CDR1 is MNHNS, CDR2 SASEGT, per germline. The CDR3 runs to 12 residues. Trimming stripped 7 bases from V and 2 bases from J, with 8 bases between. The CDR3 spells CASTRPNTEAFF. The CDR3, as DNA: TGTGCCAGCACCCGACCCAACACTGAAGCTTTCTTT.

This clone was counted a single time. The gene calls are TRBV27 and TRBJ2-1; 8 bases are shared with TRBD2. The V segment lost 6 bases and the J segment 4 bases; nucleotides outside the gene matches: 8. From germline, CDR1 is MNHEY and CDR2 SMNVEV (reference sequence). This CDR3 spans 15 amino acids. The chain's CDR3 is CASRTAGAPYNEQFF. CDR3 in DNA: TGTGCCAGCAGGACAGCGGGAGCTCCGTACAATGAGCAGTTCTTC.